The rows below give T cell receptor beta chains drawn from one sample of a study of T cell responses to AZD1222 COVID-19 vaccine. Profiling relied on immunoSEQ multiplex PCR, and the TCRdb table lists in-frame clones only, not all of them. The sample shows more than 150,000 clones, 85% to 95% of them seen only once. The material was peripheral blood, obtained on day 0 of AZD1222 vaccination. The receptors derive from an adult in good health. CDR3s leave out the opening cysteine and the closing phenylalanine or tryptophan. A D gene is named only where the DNA matches it firmly.

V gene: TRBV27; D gene: .; CDR3 protein: ASRLAGAPDEAF
V gene: TRBV19; D gene: .; CDR3 protein: ASGEGQSSFGYT
V gene: TRBV7-8; D gene: .; CDR3 protein: ASSLAPSNYGYT
V gene: TRBV3-1/TRBV3-2; D gene: .; CDR3 protein: ASSQGAGVAGYT
V gene: TRBV4-1; D gene: .; CDR3 protein: ASSQDLGVGEAF
V gene: TRBV6-6; D gene: TRBD1; CDR3 protein: ASSYEGASGNTIY
V gene: TRBV5-1; D gene: .; CDR3 protein: ASSQDNEQF
V gene: TRBV18; D gene: .; CDR3 protein: ASSPLAGQNTEAF
V gene: TRBV10-3; D gene: .; CDR3 protein: AISGGRGGGYT
V gene: TRBV12-3/TRBV12-4; D gene: .; CDR3 protein: ASSLGTNPEAF
V gene: TRBV6-2/TRBV6-3; D gene: .; CDR3 protein: ASSYGGRIYGYT
V gene: TRBV5-4; D gene: TRBD1; CDR3 protein: ASSSVKGQFTGELF
V gene: TRBV7-9; D gene: TRBD2; CDR3 protein: ASSELAGLQKGNEQF
V gene: TRBV6-5; D gene: .; CDR3 protein: ASSLEGLVNYGYT
V gene: TRBV7-2; D gene: TRBD1; CDR3 protein: ASSLGQGALADTQY
V gene: TRBV12-3/TRBV12-4; D gene: .; CDR3 protein: ASSFSGDQPQH
V gene: TRBV7-9; D gene: .; CDR3 protein: ASSPPFTRDTKETQY
V gene: TRBV7-6; D gene: TRBD2; CDR3 protein: ASSLEPSGSSYEQY
V gene: TRBV10-3; D gene: .; CDR3 protein: AVTDLSNTEAF
V gene: TRBV19; D gene: .; CDR3 protein: ASSIAETAATDTQY
V gene: TRBV4-1; D gene: TRBD1; CDR3 protein: ASSQGSGTGYDEQY
V gene: TRBV27; D gene: TRBD1; CDR3 protein: ASSSGQGGGQPQH
V gene: TRBV3-1/TRBV3-2; D gene: .; CDR3 protein: ASSQALGALTEAF
V gene: TRBV30; D gene: TRBD1; CDR3 protein: AWSSSPGQTEAF